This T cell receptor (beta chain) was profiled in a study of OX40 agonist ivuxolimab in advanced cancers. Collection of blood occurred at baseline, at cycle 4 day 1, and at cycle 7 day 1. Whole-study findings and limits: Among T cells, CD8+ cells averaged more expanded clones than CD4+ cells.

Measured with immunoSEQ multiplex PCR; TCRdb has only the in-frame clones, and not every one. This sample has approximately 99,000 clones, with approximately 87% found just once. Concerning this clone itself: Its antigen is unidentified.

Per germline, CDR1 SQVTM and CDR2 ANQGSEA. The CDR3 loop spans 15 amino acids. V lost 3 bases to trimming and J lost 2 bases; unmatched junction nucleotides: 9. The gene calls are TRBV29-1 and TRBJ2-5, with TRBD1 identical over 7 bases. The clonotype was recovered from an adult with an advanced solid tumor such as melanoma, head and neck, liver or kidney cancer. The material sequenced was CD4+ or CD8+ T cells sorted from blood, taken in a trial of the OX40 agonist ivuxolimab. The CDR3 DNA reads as TGCAGCGTTGATAGGTGGGGACAGCAACAAGAGACCCAGTACTTC. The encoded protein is CSVDRWGQQQETQYF.